Below, 11 T cell receptor beta chains from the same sample are listed, as sequenced in a study of cytomegalovirus exposure and HLA in healthy donors. Researchers ran the PCR with 60 Vbeta and 13 Jbeta primers. Only in-frame clones appear in the TCRdb table, and some are missing; sequencing was by immunoSEQ multiplex PCR. Altogether about 140,000 clones are present, approximately 80% being singletons, with the ten largest covering about 2%. Sequenced material: PBMCs. These receptors all come from a man aged 35 to 55 in good health and CMV-seronegative.

Only a few counts were recorded for this clone. The V call is TRBV6-4, the J call TRBJ2-5; TRBD2 matches at 10 bases. J gave up 1 base and V 4 bases, and 18 bases lay outside the gene matches. This CDR3 contains 20 residues. Looked up from germline, CDR1 is MRHNA and CDR2 is SNTAGT. For the CDR3, the DNA is TGTGCCAGCAGTGGCATACAGGGTGATGGGGCTAGCGGGAGCCAAGAGACCCAGTACTTC. This translates into CASSGIQGDGASGSQETQYF.

The V gene is TRBV19, the J gene TRBJ1-4; 7 bases match TRBD1. Germline-derived CDR1 and CDR2 are LNHDA and SQIVND (reference sequence). The CDR3 has 15 amino acids. J gave up 8 bases and V 6 bases, and 12 bases lay outside the gene matches. This CDR3 reads CASSPSTGWAEKLFF. The CDR3 DNA reads TGTGCCAGTAGCCCTTCGACAGGGTGGGCGGAAAAACTGTTTTTT. Full variable domain (remainder filled in from reference TRBV19 and TRBJ1-4): DGGITQSPKYLFRKEGQNVTLSCEQNLNHDAMYWYRQDPGQGLRLIYYSQIVNDFQKGDIAEGYSVSREKKESFPLTVTSAQKNPTAFYLCASSPSTGWAEKLFFGSGTQLSVL.

The rearrangement links TRBV2 to TRBJ2-7, with D possibly TRBD1 on 6 matching bases. The CDR3 has 12 amino acids. The V gene lost 6 bases and the J gene lost 3 bases, with 9 bases spanning the gap. The germline CDR1 and CDR2 sequences are SNHLY and FYNNEI. The CDR3 is CASSEGHYEQYF. As DNA, the CDR3 is TGTGCCAGCAGCGAGGGACACTACGAGCAGTACTTC.

Here the CDR3 DNA reads TGTGCCAGTAGACCCCTGACAGGACATTCACCCCTCCACTTT. Translated: CASRPLTGHSPLHF. The chain couples TRBV19 to TRBJ1-6; D is perhaps TRBD1 (6 bases). CDR1 and CDR2 (germline): LNHDA, SQIVND (reference sequence). Trimming took off 6 bases at V and 8 bases at J, with 14 bases between the two ends. The CDR3 runs 14 residues.

The V gene is TRBV19, the J gene TRBJ2-7, with TRBD2 as a possible D gene (6 bases). Germline CDR1 is LNHDA and CDR2 is SQIVND (reference sequence). The germline V and J ends were trimmed by 5 bases and 5 bases, with 16 bases remaining between them. This CDR3 spans 14 amino acids. The CDR3 protein is CASSPRDLFDEQYF. CDR3 DNA: TGTGCCAGTAGTCCTAGGGACTTATTTGACGAGCAGTACTTC. The variable domain in full, with the rest retrieved from reference TRBV19 and TRBJ2-7, is DGGITQSPKYLFRKEGQNVTLSCEQNLNHDAMYWYRQDPGQGLRLIYYSQIVNDFQKGDIAEGYSVSREKKESFPLTVTSAQKNPTAFYLCASSPRDLFDEQYFGPGTRLTVT.

The chain joins TRBV5-1 to TRBJ1-2, with TRBD1 matching over 9 bases. The germline V gene has CDR1 SGHRS and CDR2 YFSETQ. V dropped 5 bases and J dropped 4; count of bases not matched to a gene: 15. CDR3 length: 17 residues. As DNA, the CDR3 is TGCGCCAGCAGAATGACAGGGGGGGAAGGGGTTGTCTATGGCTACACCTTC. Residues: CASRMTGGEGVVYGYTF.

CDR3 residues: CASSWEGLASGELFF. The CDR3 coding sequence is TGTGCCAGCAGCTGGGAGGGACTAGCGTCCGGGGAGCTGTTTTTT. The rearrangement joins TRBV7-3 to TRBJ2-2; TRBD2 matches 10 bases. J lost 6 bases, V lost 4 bases, and 5 bases had no gene match. Germline CDR1 reads SGHTA; CDR2 reads FQGTGA. The CDR3 spans 15 residues.

The chain links TRBV7-7 to TRBJ2-3, with D tentatively TRBD1 (5 bases). The CDR3 totals 14 residues. Trimming left V 5 bases short and J 0 bases short, with 9 bases between. Looked up from germline, CDR1 is SSHAT and CDR2 is FNYEAQ (reference sequence). The CDR3 sequence is CASSPGHSTDTQYF. The CDR3 nucleotides are TGTGCCAGCAGCCCTGGACACAGCACAGATACGCAGTATTTT.

V and J are TRBV4-1 and TRBJ2-7; 8 bases are a match to TRBD2. Trimming took 1 base from V and 5 from J; bases not matched to a gene: 7. The CDR3 runs to 15 residues. Germline V gene sequence: CDR1 MGHRA, CDR2 YSYEKL. CDR3 residues: CASSQVGTRLDEQYF. CDR3 nucleotide sequence: TGCGCCAGCAGCCAAGTCGGGACTAGGCTCGACGAGCAGTACTTC.

This clone showed up just a few times. The chain uses TRBV11-3 and TRBJ2-1, with TRBD1 matching over 8 bases. V shed 2 bases, J shed 4 bases, and the junction held 4 bases outside the gene matches. The CDR3 has 15 residues. The germline gives CDR1 SGHNT, CDR2 YENEEA. As DNA, the CDR3 is TGTGCCAGCAGCTTAAGACAGGGGTCTTACAATGAGCAGTTCTTC. This encodes CASSLRQGSYNEQFF.

This clone was counted a single time. The chain couples TRBV5-1 to TRBJ2-7; TRBD1 matches 9 bases. CDR3 length equals 15 residues. CDR1 and CDR2 from the germline V gene are SGHRS and YFSETQ. J gave up 3 bases and V 4 bases, and 8 bases lay outside the gene matches. This chain's CDR3 is CASSPFRDRDYEQYF. In nucleotides, the CDR3 is TGCGCCAGCAGCCCATTTCGGGACAGGGACTACGAGCAGTACTTC.